The source of this T cell receptor (beta chain) is a study of blood T cell repertoires in COVID-19. Unmatched junction bases numbered 1, after V lost 0 bases and J lost 1 base. There are 15 residues in the CDR3. In the original processing: Scientists estimated how many nucleated cells there were by amplifying reference gene primers. Method: immunoSEQ multiplex PCR; TCRdb's copy keeps in-frame clones and lacks some. Clonal size and the V and J genes are those of that table, whereas D and trimming came from the DNA. The sample lists around 160,000 clones; around 81% were seen once. This chain uses TRBV23-1 with TRBJ2-7; 9 bases fit TRBD1. TRBV23-1 is filed as an ORF, its function uncertain. Sequencing used peripheral blood. This sequence was found in a man aged 60-69 years with active or convalescent COVID-19. This CDR3 reads CASSQSGTGSYEQYF. The CDR3 region has the DNA TGCGCCAGCAGTCAATCTGGGACAGGGTCCTACGAGCAGTACTTC.